Each of the 14 T cell receptor beta chains below was sequenced from the same sample in a study of Ad26.COV2.S vaccination and SARS-CoV-2 variants. Measured with immunoSEQ multiplex PCR; TCRdb has only the in-frame clones, and not every one. Seen here are around 400,000 clones, 90% observed once, and the top ten hold 12%. As to treatment: around 19 received Ad26.COV2.S at low or high dose, single or two shots; about five received placebo; per-sample allocation not given. Following the first vaccine or placebo injection, samples were taken on day 63. The source material was peripheral blood, sampled in a trial of Ad26.COV2.S vaccine versus placebo. The receptors were sampled from a person between 18 and 65 years old who received the Ad26.COV2.S COVID-19 vaccine or a placebo.

This sequence joins TRBV25-1 and TRBJ2-5; D might be TRBD2 (6 bases). Germline V gives CDR1 MGHDK, CDR2 SYGVNS. The CDR3 is made up of 14 amino acids. V lost 2 bases and J lost 2, with 9 bases in between. The CDR3 sequence is CASSEPAGQETQYF. The CDR3 DNA sequence: TGTGCCAGCAGTGAACCAGCGGGTCAAGAGACCCAGTACTTC.

This sequence joins TRBV2 and TRBJ2-5; D is ambiguous. The germline CDR1 and CDR2 sequences are SNHLY and FYNNEI. Trimming shortened V by 7 bases and J by 1 base, and 10 bases separated the two germline ends. This CDR3 comprises 13 residues. The CDR3 reads CASTKDTQETQYF. CDR3 sequence (DNA): TGTGCCAGCACGAAAGACACCCAAGAGACCCAGTACTTC.

The chain couples TRBV9 to TRBJ2-7; TRBD1 is a possible D gene (6 bases). This CDR3 region has 17 residues. Trimming cost V 2 bases and J 6 bases, with 24 bases left between them. Germline V gene lookup returns CDR1 SGDLS and CDR2 YYNGEE. The CDR3 loop reads CASSVSGTTNLMAEQYF. The DNA of the CDR3 is TGTGCCAGCAGCGTTTCCGGGACAACCAATCTTATGGCCGAGCAGTACTTC.

The chain carries TRBV10-3 and TRBJ1-2; D ambiguous. Germline V gene sequence: CDR1 ENHRY, CDR2 SYGVKD. The V and J ends lost 4 bases and 7 bases respectively, with 10 bases between them. The CDR3 has 12 amino acids. The CDR3 DNA reads TGTGCCATCAGTGTTAACCTTCTTGGCTACACCTTC. It codes for CAISVNLLGYTF.

V usage is TRBV4-1 and J usage is TRBJ2-1; no definite D call. The V and J ends lost 0 bases and 8 bases respectively, with 8 bases between them. The CDR3 is 13 amino acids. CDR1 and CDR2 (germline): MGHRA, YSYEKL. For the CDR3, the DNA is TGCGCCAGCAGCCAAGAGGTGGTCGATGAGCAGTTCTTC. Protein product: CASSQEVVDEQFF.

The chain has TRBV28 and TRBJ2-7, with D perhaps TRBD2 (5 bases). Germline loops: CDR1 MDHEN, CDR2 SYDVKM. V was cut by 1 base and J by 4 bases, with 17 bases left in between. This CDR3 region has 16 residues. The DNA of the CDR3 is TGTGCCAGCAGTTTATCAGCGGCAGGAATTATGTACGAGCAGTACTTC. Its translation is CASSLSAAGIMYEQYF.

The chain employs TRBV7-8 and TRBJ2-1, with 14 bases fitting TRBD2. Per germline, CDR1 SGHVS and CDR2 FQNEAQ. This CDR3 has 19 amino acids. V shed 1 base, J shed 0 bases, and the junction held 5 bases outside the gene matches. The CDR3 nucleotides are TGTGCCAGCAGCTTAGTTGGGACTAGCGGGAGAGGCTCCTACAATGAGCAGTTCTTC. It codes for CASSLVGTSGRGSYNEQFF.

The V gene is TRBV7-9, the J gene TRBJ2-3; tentatively, D is TRBD2 (6 bases). There are 15 residues in the CDR3. Germline values: CDR1 SEHNR, CDR2 FQNEAQ (reference sequence). V lost 2 bases and J 4 bases, leaving 13 bases between the germline ends. CDR3 amino acids: CASSLLEGPADTQYF. The CDR3 DNA sequence: TGTGCCAGCAGCTTACTGGAGGGCCCCGCAGATACGCAGTATTTT.

The chain joins TRBV11-2 to TRBJ2-4, with D perhaps TRBD2 (7 bases). CDR3 length: 17 amino acids. Germline-derived CDR1 and CDR2 are SGHAT and FQNNGV. V lost 4 bases to trimming and J lost 0 bases, with 16 bases between them. The CDR3 sequence: CASSSIRGALAKNIQYF. CDR3 nucleotides: TGTGCCAGCAGCTCAATTCGGGGGGCTTTAGCCAAAAACATTCAGTACTTC.

The chain carries TRBV9 and TRBJ2-5; 10 bases align to TRBD2. V trimming: 2 bases; J trimming: 1 base; junction bases outside the gene matches: 5. The CDR3 runs 16 residues. In germline, CDR1 is SGDLS, CDR2 YYNGEE. In DNA, the CDR3 is TGTGCCAGCAGCGTGGGGACTAGCGAACGCCAAGAGACCCAGTACTTC. The encoded protein is CASSVGTSERQETQYF.

V and J are TRBV5-6 and TRBJ2-2; no clear D gene. Per germline, CDR1 SGHDT and CDR2 YYEEEE. The CDR3 length is 14 residues. The V end lost 4 bases, the J end lost 3 bases, and 10 bases lay between the germline ends. The CDR3 nucleotides are TGTGCCAGCAGCCTCCTGAGTTACACCGGGGAGCTGTTTTTT. It is translated as CASSLLSYTGELFF.

The chain couples TRBV5-6 to TRBJ2-1; 12 bases match TRBD2. Unmatched junction bases numbered 5, after V lost 0 bases and J lost 7 bases. The CDR3 sequence is 16 residues long. The germline V gene has CDR1 SGHDT and CDR2 YYEEEE. The CDR3 sequence: CASSLGLAGVENEQFF. As DNA, the CDR3 is TGTGCCAGCAGCTTGGGACTAGCGGGAGTCGAGAATGAGCAGTTCTTC. Based on the CDR3 plus reference TRBV5-6 and TRBJ2-1, the full variable domain is DAGVTQSPTHLIKTRGQQVTLRCSPKSGHDTVSWYQQALGQGPQFIFQYYEEEERQRGNFPDRFSGHQFPNYSSELNVNALLLGDSALYLCASSLGLAGVENEQFFGPGTRLTVL.

The chain uses TRBV5-8 and TRBJ2-3; possible D gene TRBD2, 6 bases. CDR1 SGHTS and CDR2 YDEGEE come from the germline V gene. This CDR3 has 14 residues. Trimming removed 4 bases from V and 1 base from J, with 10 bases in between. The CDR3 spells CASSKTGGTDTQYF. CDR3 nucleotide sequence: TGTGCCAGCAGCAAAACGGGGGGCACAGATACGCAGTATTTT.

The V gene is TRBV18, the J gene TRBJ2-1; D is unresolved. Germline-derived CDR1 and CDR2 are KGHSH and LQKENI. V lost 8 bases and J lost 5, with 10 bases in between. This CDR3 has 12 amino acids. In DNA, the CDR3 is TGTGCCAGCGGCGGCGGACACAATGAGCAGTTCTTC. It translates to CASGGGHNEQFF.